The sequence of this T cell receptor (beta chain) was determined in a study of T cells in Graves' hyperthyroidism and ophthalmopathy. This CDR3 is built from 15 residues. V was pared by 0 bases and J by 1 base, with 9 bases between. Germline loops: CDR1 LGHDT, CDR2 YNNKEL (reference sequence). Amplified TCR beta CDR3 regions derived from RNA transcripts. With the HTBI primer set, the TCR CDR3 went through a first round of RT-PCR. TCRdb reprocessed the multiplex PCR reads via MiXCR and lists one record per CDR3 protein. The sample includes about 350,000 distinct CDR3 sequences, around 18% seen only once; the top ten take around a sixth. For ophthalmopathy patients, the Clinical Activity Score was at least 3 and the NOSPECS grade at least 4; duration was under 3 months. At least ten counts were recorded for this clonotype.

V usage is TRBV3-1 and J usage is TRBJ1-1; D is unresolved. The sequenced sample was blood. The TCR comes from a woman between 40 and 50 years old with Graves' ophthalmopathy. CDR3 protein: CASSQDRRRNTEAFF. CDR3 sequence (DNA): TGTGCCAGCAGCCAAGATAGGAGGCGGAACACTGAAGCTTTCTTT.